This entry features one T cell receptor beta chain sequence. What it binds is not known. These data come from a study of CXCR3-negative and CXCR3-positive naive CD8 T cells. Study-wide points: Similar TRBV-TRBJ gene usage was seen in naive CXCR3-negative and CXCR3-positive cells, but not in memory cells.

The CDR3 runs 15 residues. In germline, CDR1 is SQVTM, CDR2 ANQGSEA. The libraries of TRB cDNA were prepared using 5' RACE with UMI labels. TCRdb reprocessed the 5' RACE reads and reports one entry per CDR3 protein, with no DNA. The listing contains approximately 52,000 distinct CDR3 sequences. Specimen: memory CD8+ T cells from blood. The V call is TRBV29-1, the J call TRBJ2-3; TCRdb reports TRBD1, a call that lacks DNA to check it against. The sequence was obtained from a human donor in good health. Some clones in this sample may be carry-over from other donors' samples. The CDR3: CSVEDRGVGTDTQYF.